The 16 T cell receptor beta chains presented below share a single source sample, sequenced in a study of siplizumab effects on memory and regulatory T cells. Repertoires were generated with immunoSEQ multiplex PCR, while TCRdb's copy carries only in-frame clones and drops some. The sample lists tens of thousands of clones, about 90% occurring once. The sample was CD8+ T cells sorted from blood. The receptors were sampled from a human donor in good health.

This chain joins TRBV19 and TRBJ2-2, with D hard to call. The CDR3 is 15 residues long. The germline CDR1 and CDR2 sequences are LNHDA and SQIVND (reference sequence). V dropped 1 base and J dropped 1 base, with 7 bases sitting between them. CDR3 loop: CASSIVAGNTGELFF. The CDR3 DNA sequence: TGTGCCAGTAGTATAGTAGCAGGGAACACCGGGGAGCTGTTTTTT.

This rearrangement joins TRBV7-9 to TRBJ2-1, with TRBD1 matching over 9 bases. In germline, CDR1 is SEHNR, CDR2 FQNEAQ (reference sequence). The CDR3 has 12 amino acids. Trimming at V came to 5 bases and at J to 15 bases, leaving 8 bases not matched to a gene. Written as DNA, the CDR3 is TGTGCCAGCAGCCGCCCGGGACAGGGCACGTTCTTC. Its protein is CASSRPGQGTFF.

The chain couples TRBV9 to TRBJ1-5; TRBD1 aligns across 8 bases. CDR1 SGDLS and CDR2 YYNGEE come from the germline V gene. V shed 4 bases and J 2 bases; nucleotides not matched to a gene: 2. The CDR3 contains 14 residues. CDR3 in DNA: TGTGCCAGCAGCATGGACAGGGGCAATCAGCCCCAGCATTTT. Protein sequence: CASSMDRGNQPQHF.

The genes are TRBV5-1 and TRBJ1-5; no clear D gene. The V gene lost 1 base and the J gene lost 0 bases, with 8 bases spanning the gap. From germline, CDR1 is SGHRS and CDR2 YFSETQ. The CDR3 length is 15 residues. This chain's CDR3 is CASSLTDHSNQPQHF. The CDR3 nucleotides are TGCGCCAGCAGCTTGACAGATCATAGCAATCAGCCCCAGCATTTT.

This clone was seen a handful of times. The chain joins TRBV29-1 to TRBJ1-1; D gene ambiguous. Germline CDR1 and CDR2: SQVTM and ANQGSEA. Trimming shortened V by 7 bases and J by 1 base, and 10 bases separated the two germline ends. The CDR3 spans 12 residues. CDR3 DNA sequence: TGCAGCGGAGACGTGGGGAACACTGAAGCTTTCTTT. This sequence encodes CSGDVGNTEAFF. Complete variable domain (other parts from reference TRBV29-1 and TRBJ1-1): SAVISQKPSRDICQRGTSLTIQCQVDSQVTMMFWYRQQPGQSLTLIATANQGSEATYESGFVIDKFPISRPNLTFSTLTVSNMSPEDSSIYLCSGDVGNTEAFFGQGTRLTVV.

The chain links TRBV19 to TRBJ2-7; TRBD2 agrees at 7 bases. This CDR3 has 15 residues. The junction had 12 bases not matched to a gene; V was cut back by 8 bases and J by 2 bases. Germline CDR1 LNHDA, CDR2 SQIVND (reference sequence). For the CDR3, the DNA is TGTGCCAGTCGTCCGTGGGAGGGATCTACCTACGAGCAGTACTTC. Amino acid sequence: CASRPWEGSTYEQYF. The variable domain in full, with the rest retrieved from reference TRBV19 and TRBJ2-7, is DGGITQSPKYLFRKEGQNVTLSCEQNLNHDAMYWYRQDPGQGLRLIYYSQIVNDFQKGDIAEGYSVSREKKESFPLTVTSAQKNPTAFYLCASRPWEGSTYEQYFGPGTRLTVT.

CDR3 DNA: TGTGCCAGCAGCATCACCGGGACACCCACCTACGAGCAGTACTTC. Amino acid sequence: CASSITGTPTYEQYF. The chain links TRBV21-1 to TRBJ2-7; no check of the table's D call, TRBD1, against the DNA was made. TRBV21-1 corresponds to a pseudogene. The CDR3 is made up of 15 amino acids.

Notes on this clone: The same CDR3 is also encoded by other DNA sequences in this sample. The CDR3 nucleotides read TGTGCCAGCAGCCTCTCGGGGGCCCAGGGAAAACTGTTTTTT. Its protein product is CASSLSGAQGKLFF. The chain employs TRBV14 and TRBJ1-4, with D possibly matching TRBD1 (6 bases). The CDR3 loop spans 14 amino acids. The germline CDR1 and CDR2 sequences are SGHDN and FVKESK. V lost 4 bases to trimming and J lost 10 bases, with 16 bases between them.

The count of this clone is one. The chain couples TRBV23-1 to TRBJ2-4; tentatively, D is TRBD1 or TRBD2 (6 bases each). TRBV23-1 falls under the ORF class, with uncertain function. The CDR3 runs 15 residues. V was clipped by 4 bases and J by 3 bases, with 13 bases between them. CDR3: CASSPRQEGKNIQYF. The CDR3 DNA is TGCGCCAGCAGTCCGAGACAGGAGGGCAAAAACATTCAGTACTTC.

This clone was recorded only once. The chain uses TRBV27 and TRBJ2-1, with TRBD1 matching 8 bases. The trim removed 7 bases at V and 2 bases at J, leaving 4 bases unmatched. The CDR3 has 14 amino acids. CDR1 is MNHEY, CDR2 SMNVEV, per germline (reference sequence). Written as DNA, the CDR3 is TGTGCCAGCATTTCAGGGGGCCCCTACAATGAGCAGTTCTTC. It codes for CASISGGPYNEQFF.

The chain recombines TRBV28 with TRBJ2-1; 7 nucleotides match TRBD1. Germline CDR1 reads MDHEN; CDR2 reads SYDVKM. After removal of 5 bases from V and 1 base from J, the junction contained 5 bases not matched to a gene. The CDR3 extends over 15 amino acids. CDR3 in amino acids: CASSPWTGSYNEQFF. The CDR3, as DNA: TGTGCCAGCAGTCCGTGGACAGGTTCCTACAATGAGCAGTTCTTC.

This chain connects TRBV19 to TRBJ2-1, with TRBD1 matching 8 bases. This CDR3 region has 15 residues. The trim removed 7 bases at V and 3 bases at J, leaving 8 bases unmatched. The V gene's germline CDR1 is LNHDA and CDR2 SQIVND (reference sequence). In DNA, the CDR3 is TGTGCCAGTAAGGCGGGGACAGGTGTCTACAATGAGCAGTTCTTC. Protein: CASKAGTGVYNEQFF.

The V gene is TRBV19, the J gene TRBJ2-7; 7 nucleotides line up with TRBD1. The V segment lost 5 bases and the J segment 0 bases; nucleotides outside the gene matches: 7. The germline CDR1 and CDR2 sequences are LNHDA and SQIVND (reference sequence). The CDR3 extends over 15 amino acids. The CDR3 bases are TGTGCCAGTAGTGCCGAGGACAGGCCCTCCTACGAGCAGTACTTC. As protein: CASSAEDRPSYEQYF.

This chain joins TRBV9 and TRBJ1-1; D is possibly TRBD1 (6 bases). This CDR3 has 13 amino acids. Germline CDR1 and CDR2: SGDLS and YYNGEE. V lost 4 bases, J lost 0 bases, and 7 bases lay in between. CDR3 coding DNA: TGTGCCAGCAGCCCAGGGGTGAACACTGAAGCTTTCTTT. Its translation is CASSPGVNTEAFF.

The rearrangement uses TRBV4-1 and TRBJ2-7; 14 bases align to TRBD2. Germline V gene lookup returns CDR1 MGHRA and CDR2 YSYEKL. This CDR3 region has 15 residues. Losses at the gene ends were 1 base for V and 4 bases for J; bases not matched to a gene: 0. Here the CDR3 reads CASSQGTSGRYEQYF. The DNA of the CDR3 is TGCGCCAGCAGCCAAGGGACTAGCGGGAGGTACGAGCAGTACTTC.

This chain joins TRBV7-2 and TRBJ2-7; 7 positions agree with TRBD1. Germline assignment: CDR1 SGHTA and CDR2 FQGNSA. This CDR3 region has 14 residues. V shed 5 bases and J 4 bases; nucleotides not matched to a gene: 8. The CDR3 coding sequence is TGTGCCAGCAGCCAAAGACAGGGCCAATACGAGCAGTACTTC. Translated, it gives CASSQRQGQYEQYF. Looking up the rest from reference TRBV7-2 and TRBJ2-7 gives the full variable domain: GAGVSQSPSNKVTEKGKDVELRCDPISGHTALYWYRQSLGQGLEFLIYFQGNSAPDKSGLPSDRFSAERTGGSVSTLTIQRTQQEDSAVYLCASSQRQGQYEQYFGPGTRLTVT.